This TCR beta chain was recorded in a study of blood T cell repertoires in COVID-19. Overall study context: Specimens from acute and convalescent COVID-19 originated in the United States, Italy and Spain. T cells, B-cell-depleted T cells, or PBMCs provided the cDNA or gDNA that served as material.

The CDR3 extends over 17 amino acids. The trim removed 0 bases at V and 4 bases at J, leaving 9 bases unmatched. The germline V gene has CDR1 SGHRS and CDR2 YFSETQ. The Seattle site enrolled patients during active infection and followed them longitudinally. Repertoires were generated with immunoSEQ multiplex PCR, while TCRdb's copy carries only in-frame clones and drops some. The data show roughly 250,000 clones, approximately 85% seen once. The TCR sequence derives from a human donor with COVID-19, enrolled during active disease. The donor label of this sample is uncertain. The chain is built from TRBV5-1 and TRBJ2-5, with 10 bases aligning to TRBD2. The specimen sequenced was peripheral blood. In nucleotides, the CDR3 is TGCGCCAGCAGCTTGGTGGTCAGCGGGAGGGCCCGAGAGACCCAGTACTTC. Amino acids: CASSLVVSGRARETQYF.